The 29 T cell receptor beta chains in this list originate from one sample, sequenced in a study of control samples from healthy donors and cancer patients. Some clones are missing from TCRdb's copy, which holds only in-frame ones; the method was immunoSEQ multiplex PCR. This sample has approximately 110,000 clones, with approximately 90% found just once. The sequenced sample consisted of blood. These receptors all come from a woman between 50 and 59 years old in good health.

The V and J genes are TRBV3-1 (or the pseudogene TRBV3-2) and TRBJ2-1; D is undetermined. V shed 3 bases and J shed 0 bases, with 6 bases lying between them. The germline V gene encodes CDR1 LGHDT and CDR2 YNNKEL (reference sequence). The CDR3 contains 14 residues. This CDR3 reads CASSQQPSYNEQFF. Written as DNA, the CDR3 is TGTGCCAGCAGCCAGCAGCCCTCCTACAATGAGCAGTTCTTC.

The V and J genes are TRBV19 and TRBJ1-4; TRBD1 is a possible D gene (6 bases). Germline CDR1 and CDR2: LNHDA and SQIVND (reference sequence). V was clipped by 7 bases and J by 0 bases, with 15 bases between them. This CDR3 spans 16 amino acids. The CDR3 region is CASTPARTATNEKLFF. DNA for the CDR3: TGTGCCAGTACCCCCGCCCGGACAGCAACTAATGAAAAACTGTTTTTT.

The chain recombines TRBV6-5 with TRBJ2-4, with 9 nucleotides matching TRBD1. After removal of 5 bases from V and 4 bases from J, the junction contained 3 bases not matched to a gene. CDR1 is MNHEY, CDR2 SVGAGI, per germline. This CDR3 comprises 14 residues. This CDR3 is CASSPDRGKNIQYF. In DNA, the CDR3 is TGTGCCAGCAGTCCAGACAGGGGGAAAAACATTCAGTACTTC.

The rearrangement uses TRBV6-5 and TRBJ2-7, with D perhaps TRBD1 or TRBD2 (5 bases each). Germline V CDR1 and CDR2: MNHEY, SVGAGI. The CDR3 is 13 residues long. Trimming pared 6 bases from V and 2 bases from J, leaving 11 bases between. The CDR3 loop reads CASRWDVPYEQYV. CDR3 nucleotide sequence: TGTGCCAGCAGATGGGACGTACCCTACGAGCAGTACGTC.

Details on this clone: An end of the junction does not agree with germline; a read error may underlie this. The chain links TRBV6-2 or TRBV6-3 to TRBJ1-2; 8 bases fit TRBD1. CDR1 is MNHEY and CDR2 is SVGEGT in the germline V gene. This CDR3 is built from 15 residues. CDR3 coding DNA: TGTGCCAGCAGCCCCGGGACAGGAACTAATTATGGCTACACCTTC. Amino acid sequence: CASSPGTGTNYGYTF.

The chain is built from TRBV11-2 and TRBJ2-1; a possible D gene is TRBD2 (5 bases). The CDR3 covers 16 residues. Trimming took off 3 bases at V and 1 base at J, with 13 bases between the two ends. Looked up from germline, CDR1 is SGHAT and CDR2 is FQNNGV. The CDR3 region is CASSFLGIDSYNEQFF. CDR3 bases: TGTGCCAGCAGCTTCCTCGGGATAGATTCCTACAATGAGCAGTTCTTC.

The chain combines TRBV5-4 with TRBJ2-7; TRBD1 matches at 8 bases. The ends lost 2 bases at V and 6 bases at J; junction bases unmatched: 7. The V gene's germline CDR1 is SGHNT and CDR2 YYREEE (reference sequence). This CDR3 has 14 amino acids. The CDR3 region has the DNA TGTGCCAGCAGCTTTTCAGGGGGCTCTGCCGAGCAGTACTTC. Its protein is CASSFSGGSAEQYF. Using reference TRBV5-4 and TRBJ2-7 for the parts outside the CDR3, the full variable domain is ETGVTQSPTHLIKTRGQQVTLRCSSQSGHNTVSWYQQALGQGPQFIFQYYREEENGRGNFPPRFSGLQFPNYSSELNVNALELDDSALYLCASSFSGGSAEQYFGPGTRLTVT.

DNA of the CDR3: TGTGCCAGCAGGGGGGACAGGGGCTCTTACAATGAGCAGTTCTTC. It encodes CASRGDRGSYNEQFF. The V call is TRBV6-5, the J call TRBJ2-1; 10 bases align to TRBD1. CDR1 and CDR2 (germline): MNHEY, SVGAGI. This CDR3 spans 15 amino acids. The V segment lost 6 bases and the J segment 4 bases; nucleotides outside the gene matches: 6.

The chain carries TRBV6-5 and TRBJ2-7; 10 bases agree with TRBD1. The V segment lost 5 bases and the J segment 9 bases; nucleotides outside the gene matches: 7. From germline, CDR1 is MNHEY and CDR2 SVGAGI. The CDR3 contains 13 residues. CDR3 nucleotide sequence: TGTGCCAGCAGTCGGGACAGGGGAAACTGGCAGTACGTC. Translated, it gives CASSRDRGNWQYV.

The chain uses TRBV9 and TRBJ2-1; TRBD2 matches at 7 bases. Trimming cost V 1 base and J 6 bases; bases outside gene matches: 10. Germline lookup yields CDR1 SGDLS and CDR2 YYNGEE. The CDR3 length is 16 residues. CDR3 sequence: CASSVLAAGVSNEQFF. In nucleotides, the CDR3 is TGTGCCAGCAGCGTACTGGCGGCGGGAGTTTCCAATGAGCAGTTCTTC.

The rearrangement uses TRBV11-2 and TRBJ2-3, with D tentatively TRBD1 or TRBD2 (6 bases each). Trimming removed 5 bases from V and 4 bases from J, with 16 bases in between. Germline CDR1 is SGHAT and CDR2 is FQNNGV. CDR3 length equals 15 residues. In DNA, the CDR3 is TGTGCCAGCAGCCCATTTGAGGGGGGCCCAGATACGCAGTATTTT. Residues: CASSPFEGGPDTQYF.

J is TRBJ1-4 and V is TRBV2; the D is unclear. V shed 4 bases and J shed 4 bases, with 7 bases lying between them. The CDR3 runs 13 residues. CDR1 and CDR2 (germline): SNHLY, FYNNEI. The CDR3 DNA sequence: TGTGCCAGCAGTGGACTGAATAATGAAAAACTGTTTTTT. This translates into CASSGLNNEKLFF. The full variable domain, completed using reference TRBV2 and TRBJ1-4, is EPEVTQTPSHQVTQMGQEVILRCVPISNHLYFYWYRQILGQKVEFLVSFYNNEISEKSEIFDDQFSVERPDGSNFTLKIRSTKLEDSAMYFCASSGLNNEKLFFGSGTQLSVL.

The chain uses TRBV27 and TRBJ2-1; D is unresolved. In germline, CDR1 is MNHEY, CDR2 SMNVEV (reference sequence). The V and J ends lost 3 bases and 4 bases respectively, with 13 bases between them. The CDR3 is 15 amino acids. The CDR3 spells CASSLAAYYYNEQFF. The DNA of the CDR3 is TGTGCCAGCAGTTTGGCGGCATACTATTACAATGAGCAGTTCTTC.

This clone was counted once. The rearrangement links TRBV27 to TRBJ2-2; D is undetermined. The germline V gene has CDR1 MNHEY and CDR2 SMNVEV (reference sequence). The length of the CDR3 is 15 residues. V was pared by 6 bases and J by 2 bases, with 13 bases between. The CDR3 loop reads CASSHQTPNTGELFF. DNA of the CDR3: TGTGCCAGCAGCCACCAGACTCCCAACACCGGGGAGCTGTTTTTT.

V is TRBV5-4 and J is TRBJ1-1; unclear D gene. Per the germline V gene, CDR1 is SGHNT and CDR2 is YYREEE (reference sequence). Trimming took 0 bases from V and 5 from J, leaving 5 bases between them. The CDR3 extends over 12 amino acids. In DNA, the CDR3 is TGTGCCAGCAGCTTGGTCGGAACTGAAGCTTTCTTT. Amino acids: CASSLVGTEAFF.

The chain couples TRBV7-9 to TRBJ2-1; no clear D gene. Germline V gives CDR1 SEHNR, CDR2 FQNEAQ (reference sequence). The V end lost 6 bases, the J end lost 6 bases, and 12 bases lay between the germline ends. The CDR3 is 13 amino acids. The DNA for the CDR3 is TGTGCCAGCAGGCTAACCGGTATCAATGAGCAGTTCTTC. This sequence encodes CASRLTGINEQFF.

This rearrangement joins TRBV12-5 to TRBJ1-3, with D possibly matching TRBD1 (5 bases). Per the germline V gene, CDR1 is LGHNT and CDR2 is FRNRAP. V lost 3 bases, J lost 3 bases, and 12 bases lay in between. The CDR3 length is 15 residues. CDR3 amino acids: CASGLRDRRGNTIYF. The CDR3 DNA sequence: TGTGCTAGTGGTTTAAGGGACCGCCGTGGAAACACCATATATTTT.

The chain is built from TRBV12-3 or TRBV12-4 and TRBJ1-1; D remains unclear. V dropped 4 bases and J dropped 5 bases, with 8 bases sitting between them. This CDR3 comprises 12 residues. CDR3 sequence: CASSSSWTEAFF. Written as DNA, the CDR3 is TGTGCCAGCAGTTCTTCATGGACTGAAGCTTTCTTT.

The rearrangement joins TRBV10-2 to TRBJ2-5; 9 positions agree with TRBD2. The germline CDR1 and CDR2 sequences are WSHSY and SAAADI. J gave up 10 bases and V 3 bases, and 18 bases lay outside the gene matches. This CDR3 contains 17 residues. CDR3 coding DNA: TGCGCCAGCAGTGAATGGGCTAGCGGGGCAATACAAGGGAGCCAGTACTTC. Amino acid sequence: CASSEWASGAIQGSQYF.

The chain uses TRBV7-8 and TRBJ1-2; no definite D call. V lost 5 bases and J lost 6, with 13 bases in between. The CDR3 totals 13 residues. CDR1 SGHVS and CDR2 FQNEAQ come from the germline V gene. The DNA for the CDR3 is TGTGCCAGCAGCCGAGGGCACACCGATGGCTACACCTTC. Residues: CASSRGHTDGYTF.

V is TRBV5-6 and J is TRBJ1-4; 8 bases line up with TRBD1. The CDR3 length is 16 residues. The trim removed 2 bases at V and 8 bases at J, leaving 11 bases unmatched. Germline CDR1 and CDR2: SGHDT and YYEEEE. The CDR3 protein is CASSFGNRGSGEKLFF. The CDR3 DNA is TGTGCCAGCAGCTTCGGTAACAGGGGGTCCGGGGAAAAACTGTTTTTT.

The rearrangement uses TRBV6-5 and TRBJ1-5, with 8 nucleotides matching TRBD1. Trimming at V came to 6 bases and at J to 7 bases, leaving 8 bases not matched to a gene. Germline CDR1 reads MNHEY; CDR2 reads SVGAGI. The CDR3 is made up of 14 amino acids. This CDR3 reads CASSTDRGEQPQHF. The CDR3 DNA reads TGTGCCAGCAGCACCGACAGGGGTGAACAGCCCCAGCATTTT.

The V gene is TRBV7-2, the J gene TRBJ1-6; 8 bases are a match to TRBD1. The CDR3 has 15 amino acids. V dropped 0 bases and J dropped 7; count of bases not matched to a gene: 2. CDR1 is SGHTA, CDR2 FQGNSA, per germline. For the CDR3, the DNA is TGTGCCAGCAGCTTAGCCAGGGGGCGAAATTCACCCCTCCACTTT. Its protein product is CASSLARGRNSPLHF.

This clone came up a few times. The genes are TRBV19 and TRBJ2-7, with 8 positions matching TRBD1. Germline V gene sequence: CDR1 LNHDA, CDR2 SQIVND (reference sequence). The CDR3 covers 14 residues. With 7 bases clipped from V and 1 base from J, the junction kept 6 bases outside the gene matches. The CDR3 DNA reads TGTGCCAGTAAGGGGCAGGGGGCATCCTACGAGCAGTACTTC. Amino acid sequence: CASKGQGASYEQYF.

This rearrangement joins TRBV29-1 to TRBJ2-2; maybe TRBD2 (5 bases). V lost 6 bases, J lost 3 bases, and 11 bases lay in between. The CDR3 has 13 residues. Per germline, CDR1 SQVTM and CDR2 ANQGSEA. This CDR3 reads CSVLGKYTGELFF. The CDR3 region has the DNA TGCAGCGTCCTCGGGAAATACACCGGGGAGCTGTTTTTT.

V is TRBV9 and J is TRBJ2-4; D gene unclear. Germline V gene sequence: CDR1 SGDLS, CDR2 YYNGEE. Trimming pared 2 bases from V and 0 bases from J, leaving 6 bases between. CDR3 size: 14 residues. The CDR3 loop is CASSVALAKNIQYF. In nucleotides, the CDR3 is TGTGCCAGCAGCGTTGCTCTAGCCAAAAACATTCAGTACTTC.

The chain recombines TRBV19 with TRBJ2-3, with D tentatively TRBD2 (5 bases). Germline V gene sequence: CDR1 LNHDA, CDR2 SQIVND (reference sequence). The CDR3 is 15 amino acids. V was clipped by 3 bases and J by 5 bases, with 15 bases between them. CDR3 nucleotide sequence: TGTGCCAGTAGTATTCCCACGGGAATTAAAGATACGCAGTATTTT. Translated, it gives CASSIPTGIKDTQYF.

The J gene is TRBJ2-3, the V gene TRBV20-1; D might be TRBD2 (5 bases). CDR1 and CDR2 (germline): DFQATT, SNEGSKA (reference sequence). Trimming cost V 3 bases and J 0 bases, with 7 bases left between them. This CDR3 is built from 13 residues. CDR3 coding DNA: TGCAGTGCTAGTAGGACTAGCACAGATACGCAGTATTTT. Residues: CSASRTSTDTQYF.

This clone appeared once. The rearrangement joins TRBV5-1 to TRBJ2-5, with 11 bases lining up with TRBD2. The CDR3 has 15 residues. Germline V gene lookup returns CDR1 SGHRS and CDR2 YFSETQ. V trimming: 4 bases; J trimming: 2 bases; junction bases outside the gene matches: 4. The CDR3 loop reads CASSPLAGVQETQYF. The CDR3, as DNA: TGCGCCAGCAGCCCACTAGCGGGGGTGCAAGAGACCCAGTACTTC.